The clone carrying this T cell receptor (beta chain) was seen a single time. Its target is unknown. These data are taken from a study of cytomegalovirus exposure and HLA in healthy donors. Study results and limitations: Most TCR sequences showed up rarely, but some public TCRs showed up in many donors. Overall, about 160 TCR beta chains were annotated as cytomegalovirus-associated.

The PCR contained 60 Vbeta and 13 Jbeta primers. Measured with immunoSEQ multiplex PCR; TCRdb has only the in-frame clones, and not every one. The table lists just under 95,000 clones, approximately 80% of them singletons. Trimming left V 1 base short and J 9 bases short, with 10 bases between. The germline gives CDR1 SGHTA, CDR2 FQGNSA. The CDR3 length is 13 residues. The rearrangement joins TRBV7-2 to TRBJ1-5; D gene uncertain. The sample taken for sequencing was PBMCs. The TCR originated in a human donor in good health. In DNA form, the CDR3 reads TGTGCCAGCAGCTTAGATAGCCGTGGGCCCCAGCATTTT. The encoded protein is CASSLDSRGPQHF. The entire variable domain, with the rest obtained from reference TRBV7-2 and TRBJ1-5, is as follows: GAGVSQSPSNKVTEKGKDVELRCDPISGHTALYWYRQSLGQGLEFLIYFQGNSAPDKSGLPSDRFSAERTGGSVSTLTIQRTQQEDSAVYLCASSLDSRGPQHFGDGTRLSIL.